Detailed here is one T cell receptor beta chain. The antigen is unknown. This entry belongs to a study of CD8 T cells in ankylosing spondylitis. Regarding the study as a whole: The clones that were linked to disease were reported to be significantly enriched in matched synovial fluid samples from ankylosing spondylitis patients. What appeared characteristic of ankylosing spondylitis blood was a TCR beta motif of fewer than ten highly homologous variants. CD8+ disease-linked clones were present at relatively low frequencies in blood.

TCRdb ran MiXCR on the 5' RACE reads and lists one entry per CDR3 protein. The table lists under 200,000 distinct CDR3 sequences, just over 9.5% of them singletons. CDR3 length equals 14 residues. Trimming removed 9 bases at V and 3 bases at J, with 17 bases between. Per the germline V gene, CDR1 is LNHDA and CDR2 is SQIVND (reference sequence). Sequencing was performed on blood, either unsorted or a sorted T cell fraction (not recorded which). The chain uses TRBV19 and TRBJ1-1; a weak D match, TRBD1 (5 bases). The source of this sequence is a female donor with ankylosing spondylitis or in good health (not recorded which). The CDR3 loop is CASKWGVLDTEAFF. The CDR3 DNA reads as TGTGCCAGCAAATGGGGGGTTCTCGACACTGAAGCTTTCTTT.